This TCR beta chain came from a study of post-analysis software for immune sequencing data. As for the study in general: Secondary progressive, relapsing-remitting and progressive-relapsing multiple sclerosis were among the included disease courses. Overall study results and limits: When patients were compared with controls, roughly five TRBV segments were more frequent, TRBV5-6, TRBV5-1 and TRBV20-1 among them. Same-batch preparations were strongly co-clustered by F measure.

Regarding this clonotype: Its antigen is not identified.

Losses at the gene ends were 5 bases for V and 10 bases for J; bases not matched to a gene: 3. Germline values: CDR1 MRHNA, CDR2 SNTAGT. The CDR3 has 13 amino acids. Incorporated into the TCR beta cDNA libraries were unique molecular identifiers, which served to reduce PCR and sequencing biases. Once roughly 1 to 11 million T cells were used, some 500,000 cDNA molecules resulted. A single record per CDR3 protein comes from TCRdb applying MiXCR to the PCR reads. This table holds 450,000 to 650,000 distinct CDR3 sequences, roughly 46% found once. Sequenced sample: blood. This TCR was recovered from a girl aged 5 to 17 with multiple sclerosis. The chain uses TRBV6-4 and TRBJ2-1; TRBD2 agrees at 12 bases. CDR3 residues: CASSPGTSGEQFF. The CDR3 region has the DNA TGTGCCAGCAGTCCCGGGACTAGCGGGGAGCAGTTCTTC.